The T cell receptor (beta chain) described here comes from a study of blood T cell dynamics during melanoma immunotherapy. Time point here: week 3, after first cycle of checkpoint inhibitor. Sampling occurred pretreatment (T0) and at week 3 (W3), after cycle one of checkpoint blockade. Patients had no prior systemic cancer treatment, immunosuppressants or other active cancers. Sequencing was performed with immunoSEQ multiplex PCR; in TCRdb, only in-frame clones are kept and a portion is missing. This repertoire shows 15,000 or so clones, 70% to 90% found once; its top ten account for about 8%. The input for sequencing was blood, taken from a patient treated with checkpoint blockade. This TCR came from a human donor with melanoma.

The CDR3 is CASSSTRQGRNQPQHF. CDR3 nucleotide sequence: TGTGCCAGCAGTTCCACCCGACAGGGGAGGAATCAGCCCCAGCATTTT. The chain recombines TRBV28 with TRBJ1-5, with 8 nucleotides matching TRBD1. The ends lost 4 bases at V and 4 bases at J; junction bases unmatched: 9. The CDR3 is made up of 16 amino acids. CDR1 and CDR2 (germline): MDHEN, SYDVKM.